Shown below are 20 T cell receptor beta chains from a single sample sequenced in a study of blood T cell repertoires in COVID-19. TCRdb's copy holds only in-frame clones and misses some; the assay was immunoSEQ multiplex PCR. The table shows fewer than 200,000 clones, with approximately 85% occurring only once. The specimen sequenced was peripheral blood. Receptor source: a middle-aged man who had recovered from COVID-19.

In DNA, the CDR3 is TGTGCCAGCAGTTCCCAGGGCCCTGAAGCTTTCTTT. Its protein product is CASSSQGPEAFF. The chain recombines TRBV28 with TRBJ1-1; weak D call: TRBD1 (5 bases). V dropped 4 bases and J dropped 6 bases, with 9 bases sitting between them. This CDR3 is built from 12 residues. Germline CDR1 is MDHEN and CDR2 is SYDVKM.

The rearrangement uses TRBV7-6 and TRBJ2-2; 9 positions match TRBD2. CDR3 size: 16 residues. Germline lookup yields CDR1 SGHVS and CDR2 FNYEAQ. V lost 8 bases, J lost 5 bases, and 12 bases stayed unmatched. This CDR3 reads CASGHRERGDTGELFF. CDR3 nucleotides: TGTGCCAGCGGACACCGGGAGCGGGGGGATACCGGGGAGCTGTTTTTT.

The chain joins TRBV7-2 to TRBJ1-1, with D possibly matching TRBD1 (6 bases). This CDR3 spans 16 amino acids. The V gene lost 1 base and the J gene lost 1 base, with 13 bases spanning the gap. The V gene's germline CDR1 is SGHTA and CDR2 FQGNSA. CDR3 nucleotides: TGTGCCAGCAGCTTAGATGCGGGGGGCGCGAACACTGAAGCTTTCTTT. It yields the protein CASSLDAGGANTEAFF.

The chain has TRBV2 and TRBJ1-4; the D gene is possibly TRBD1 (6 bases). CDR3 length: 14 residues. Germline V gene lookup returns CDR1 SNHLY and CDR2 FYNNEI. V lost 5 bases and J lost 4, with 11 bases in between. CDR3 amino acids: CASSLTGYNEKLFF. In DNA form, the CDR3 reads TGTGCCAGCAGTTTGACAGGCTATAATGAAAAACTGTTTTTT.

This clone was found once. The J gene is TRBJ2-1, the V gene TRBV5-4, with unresolved D. CDR1 is SGHNT, CDR2 YYREEE, per germline (reference sequence). This CDR3 is 13 amino acids long. The ends were cut back, 0 bases at V and 10 bases at J, with 11 bases in the middle. The CDR3 bases are TGTGCCAGCAGCTTGGCCTCGTTCCCGGAGCAGTTCTTC. It specifies CASSLASFPEQFF.

The chain recombines TRBV25-1 with TRBJ2-1; 12 positions agree with TRBD1. This CDR3 is built from 15 residues. V lost 3 bases, J lost 9 bases, and 6 bases stayed unmatched. CDR1 and CDR2 (germline): MGHDK, SYGVNS. The DNA of the CDR3 is TGTGCCAGCAGTGACGCTGGGACAGGGGGCAGTGAGCAGTTCTTC. Protein product: CASSDAGTGGSEQFF. Full variable domain (missing parts from reference TRBV25-1 and TRBJ2-1): EADIYQTPRYLVIGTGKKITLECSQTMGHDKMYWYQQDPGMELHLIHYSYGVNSTEKGDLSSESTVSRIRTEHFPLTLESARPSHTSQYLCASSDAGTGGSEQFFGPGTRLTVL.

The J gene is TRBJ2-3, the V gene TRBV7-2, with TRBD1 matching 12 bases. The CDR3 covers 15 residues. V shed 3 bases, J shed 5 bases, and the junction held 3 bases outside the gene matches. Germline CDR1 reads SGHTA; CDR2 reads FQGNSA. Here the CDR3 reads CASSFRDRGQDTQYF. For the CDR3, the DNA is TGTGCCAGCAGCTTTAGGGACAGGGGGCAAGATACGCAGTATTTT.

The chain is built from TRBV4-2 and TRBJ2-7; the D gene is possibly TRBD2 (7 bases). Trimming took 1 base from V and 2 from J, leaving 12 bases between them. The CDR3 loop spans 15 amino acids. Germline V lookup: CDR1 LGHNA, CDR2 YNFKEQ. Written as DNA, the CDR3 is TGTGCCAGCAGCCAAGGTTGGGGGGGCGCCTACGAGCAGTACTTC. Its translation is CASSQGWGGAYEQYF.

This chain links TRBV29-1 with TRBJ2-7; 11 bases agree with TRBD2. Germline V CDR1 and CDR2: SQVTM, ANQGSEA. This CDR3 is built from 13 residues. V lost 6 bases to trimming and J lost 9 bases; unmatched junction nucleotides: 10. DNA of the CDR3: TGCAGCGTCAATAGCGGGAGGGGCCTAGGGCAGTACTTC. Its translation: CSVNSGRGLGQYF.

This clone has only one observation. V is TRBV5-4 and J is TRBJ2-1, with TRBD1 matching over 8 bases. The length of the CDR3 is 16 residues. Germline CDR1 SGHNT, CDR2 YYREEE (reference sequence). The trim removed 4 bases at V and 0 bases at J, leaving 6 bases unmatched. In DNA form, the CDR3 reads TGTGCCAGCAGCCAAGGACAGGGAGGCTCCTACAATGAGCAGTTCTTC. Protein sequence: CASSQGQGGSYNEQFF.

This chain connects TRBV24-1 to TRBJ1-2; D is uncertain. The germline V gene has CDR1 KGHDR and CDR2 SFDVKD. CDR3 size: 10 residues. CDR3 in DNA: TGTGCGAGGGTGGGGAAAGGCTACACCTTC. It is translated as CARVGKGYTF.

V usage is TRBV2 and J usage is TRBJ2-7, with D possibly TRBD1 on 5 matching bases. V lost 6 bases, J lost 0 bases, and 12 bases lay in between. The CDR3 is 14 amino acids. The germline V gene has CDR1 SNHLY and CDR2 FYNNEI. Written as DNA, the CDR3 is TGTGCCAGCAGCCGACAGTGGACCTCCTACGAGCAGTACTTC. It is translated as CASSRQWTSYEQYF.

The V call is TRBV6-2 or TRBV6-3, the J call TRBJ1-1; D is undetermined. The CDR3 runs to 11 residues. The V gene's germline CDR1 is MNHEY and CDR2 SVGEGT. The ends were cut back, 4 bases at V and 4 bases at J, with 4 bases in the middle. CDR3 in DNA: TGTGCCAGCAGTTCCCTCACTGAAGCTTTCTTT. Translating it yields CASSSLTEAFF.

The chain recombines TRBV2 with TRBJ1-3, with a tentative D call TRBD1 (5 bases). The CDR3 totals 13 residues. V was cut by 8 bases and J by 8 bases, with 16 bases left in between. Germline V gene lookup returns CDR1 SNHLY and CDR2 FYNNEI. The CDR3 nucleotides are TGTGCCAGCCGGAATCAGGGTGAGGACACCATATATTTT. This codes for CASRNQGEDTIYF. Full variable domain (rest looked up from reference TRBV2 and TRBJ1-3): EPEVTQTPSHQVTQMGQEVILRCVPISNHLYFYWYRQILGQKVEFLVSFYNNEISEKSEIFDDQFSVERPDGSNFTLKIRSTKLEDSAMYFCASRNQGEDTIYFGEGSWLTVV.

The J gene is TRBJ1-5, the V gene TRBV19; the D gene is possibly TRBD1 (6 bases). The germline V and J ends were trimmed by 6 bases and 6 bases, with 15 bases remaining between them. Germline loops: CDR1 LNHDA, CDR2 SQIVND (reference sequence). The CDR3 has 14 residues. The CDR3 bases are TGTGCCAGTAGGGCGGGGGCAGGGGCTCAGCCCCAGCATTTT. Translating it yields CASRAGAGAQPQHF.

V and J are TRBV14 and TRBJ2-3, with 7 bases identical to TRBD2. The CDR3 has 13 amino acids. Germline-derived CDR1 and CDR2 are SGHDN and FVKESK. The V gene end was trimmed by 4 bases and the J gene end by 11 bases; junction bases not matched to a gene: 9. The CDR3 spells CASSPRILALQYF. CDR3 DNA: TGTGCCAGCAGCCCGAGAATACTAGCGCTGCAGTATTTT.

This sequence joins TRBV10-2 and TRBJ2-5; 9 nucleotides line up with TRBD2. Germline V gene sequence: CDR1 WSHSY, CDR2 SAAADI. The CDR3 runs to 16 residues. The junction had 7 bases not matched to a gene; V was cut back by 3 bases and J by 2 bases. CDR3 sequence reads: CASSDSSGETQETQYF. The CDR3 DNA follows: TGCGCCAGCAGTGACTCTAGCGGGGAGACACAAGAGACCCAGTACTTC.

CDR3 sequence reads: CASSPLEAGVHYGYTF. CDR3 in DNA: TGTGCCAGCTCACCACTAGAGGCGGGGGTCCACTATGGCTACACCTTC. The chain recombines TRBV18 with TRBJ1-2, with D possibly being TRBD1 (5 bases). V dropped 1 base and J dropped 3 bases, with 15 bases sitting between them. The CDR3 runs to 16 residues. Germline V gives CDR1 KGHSH, CDR2 LQKENI.

The chain joins TRBV6-1 to TRBJ1-2, with D unresolved. V dropped 8 bases and J dropped 4 bases, with 11 bases sitting between them. This CDR3 contains 12 residues. Germline-derived CDR1 and CDR2 are MNHNS and SASEGT. CDR3 DNA sequence: TGTGCCAGCGGGGAGGACCGCTATGGCTACACCTTC. It specifies CASGEDRYGYTF.

The chain uses TRBV5-1 and TRBJ2-3; D not resolved. This CDR3 has 13 residues. In germline, CDR1 is SGHRS, CDR2 YFSETQ. V shed 5 bases and J shed 5 bases, with 12 bases lying between them. CDR3 coding DNA: TGCGCCAGCAGTGAACCTATGCTAGATACGCAGTATTTT. As protein: CASSEPMLDTQYF.